This T cell receptor (beta chain) was recovered during a study of shared clonotypes between healthy human individuals (dated by TCRdb to 2018 to 2021). About the full investigation: The cohort included three men and a couple of women between 18 and 49 years of age. To estimate repertoire size and how much clonotypes are shared between individuals, the study performed deep sequencing of blood TCR repertoires from five healthy adults. Libraries were prepared and TCR repertoires were sequenced by different laboratories using diverse techniques, in order to increase sequencing depth and limit assay-specific biases. Leukapheresis yielded between about 0.94 and 10 billion PBMCs per donor. General conclusions and limits of the study: The genetic and exposure-history diversity represented was limited by the small number of donors. Based on pairwise subsampling, the degree of clonotype sharing among donors was expected to be affected by sequencing depth. Only blood was sampled, and tissue TCR repertoires likely differ from those in blood.

TCR CDR3 regions were amplified from genomic DNA by multiplex PCR using the deep immunoSEQ assay. Extracted genomic DNA from each cell subset was spread evenly across all wells of several immunoSEQ 96-well plates, with each plate serving as a replicate. For unsorted PBMC, each replicate PCR was loaded with around 300 ng genomic DNA, equivalent to 25,000 to 35,000 T cell genomes. Genomic DNA from unsorted PBMC was sequenced over ten immunoSEQ deep assay plates. The purified libraries were quantified using a Qubit 3.0 fluorometer, sized with a Bioanalyzer 2100, and then quantified again using the KAPA Library Quantification kit. Every immunoSEQ 96-well plate was sequenced on a dedicated single-read 150-cycle Illumina NextSeq 550 flow cell. The paper's data handling went like this. Because the immunoSEQ output included only junctional sequences and no quality scores, the filtering could not be the same as the filtering used for full-length reads. To assign V/J genes and CDR3, sequences were annotated against IMGT germline references using PyIR, a Python wrapper for IgBLAST v1.9. Reads with weak V/J assignments (E-value above 1e-6), missing CDR3, stop codons, out-of-frame junctions, or ambiguous translated residues were removed. A V3J clonotype was defined by an identical inferred V gene, J gene, and CDR3 amino acid sequence. Percentage overlap between repertoires was computed as shared unique clonotypes divided by the size of the smaller repertoire. Richness of each repertoire was evaluated using RTK rarefaction, the Chao1 estimator, and Recon v2.1 estimates of unobserved clonotypes. Sourced from immuneACCESS, this table was stored by TCRdb with only in-frame sequences that have V and J called. A share of the clones is absent; for the studies checked, an unresolved V gene accounts for under half, and the remainder has no known explanation. V, J and clone size derive from that table, while D and trimming were established from the DNA sequence. This sample gives 550,000 to 600,000 clones in total; around three quarters of them show up just once. Jointly, the top ten make up around 13% of the sample.

Donors were healthy HIV-negative adults with no recently reported acute infections or vaccinations. Only Caucasian adults living in Nashville, Tennessee, USA were represented among the donors. For unsorted samples, 100 million or so PBMCs were counted, and genomic DNA was extracted using the QIAamp DNA Blood Mini kit. Blood was obtained by leukapheresis, after which PBMCs were separated by Ficoll-Histopaque density gradient centrifugation and cryopreserved in liquid nitrogen vapor phase. To note about this clone: The specificity of this receptor is unknown. No much larger clonotype is one base removed from it; base qualities were not supplied.

Ends trimmed: V by 0 bases, J by 5 bases; bases unmatched to a gene: 5. The germline V gene supplies CDR1 SGHRS and CDR2 YFSETQ. Spanning cysteine to phenylalanine, the CDR3 consists of 16 amino acids. The retained sequence is limited to the CDR3, 48 bases, with the frame set at the first base. The receptor was isolated from a woman aged 40 to 50 in good health. Some clones in this sample may be carry-over from other donors' samples. The specimen sequenced was PBMCs. The chain uses TRBV5-1 and TRBJ2-1, and TRBD2 aligns with 10 junction nucleotides. DNA sequence: TGCGCCAGCAGCTTGGACTTAGCGGGAGGAAACAATGAGCAGTTCTTC. Its coded protein is CASSLDLAGGNNEQFF.